This T cell receptor beta chain derives from a study of cytomegalovirus exposure and HLA in healthy donors. Study findings and constraints: Highest at DRB1 and lowest at HLA-C, TCR association rates differed among HLA loci in a later analysis.

Comments on this clone: The antigen is not known.

PCR used 60 Vbeta primers and 13 Jbeta primers. Profiled with immunoSEQ multiplex PCR; TCRdb holds only in-frame clones, not every one. This sample has around 170,000 clones, with roughly 83% found just once. The V gene end was trimmed by 1 base and the J gene end by 5 bases; junction bases not matched to a gene: 6. The CDR3 consists of 16 residues. CDR1 is GTSNPN, CDR2 SVGIG, per germline (reference sequence). The sequencing input was PBMCs. The rearrangement links TRBV30 to TRBJ2-3; the match to TRBD2 covers 13 bases. This clonotype was sampled from a woman younger than 35 in good health and CMV-seronegative. CDR3 bases: TGTGCCTGGAGTGGGGGACTAGCGGGGTCAAGAGATACGCAGTATTTT. It codes for CAWSGGLAGSRDTQYF.